The rows below give T cell receptor beta chains drawn from one sample of a study of vaccination effects on CD4 cells after COVID-19. Profiling relied on immunoSEQ multiplex PCR, and the TCRdb table lists in-frame clones only, not all of them. The sample holds about 48,000 clones, 55% to 75% seen once. Their recognized antigens are unknown. This specimen consisted of CD4+ T cells from PBMCs cultured without peptide, obtained before COVID-19 vaccination. The receptors come from a human donor who received a COVID-19 vaccine. CDR3s include the opening cysteine and the closing phenylalanine or tryptophan. The D gene is left open where the match is weak. The size of a clone is reported for some rows only, either as once, few or many, or as a class for expanded clones.

D: NA; size: NA; J: TRBJ1-4; V: TRBV27; DNA: TGTGCCAGCAGCCCAAACATCGCGTCTTCTGAAAAACTGTTTTTT; CDR3: CASSPNIASSEKLFF
D: NA; size: NA; J: TRBJ2-5; V: TRBV7-7; DNA: TGTGCTAGCAGCTTAGGTCGGGTCTTAGAAGAGACCCAGTACTTC; CDR3: CASSLGRVLEETQYF
D: NA; size: NA; J: TRBJ1-4; V: TRBV28; DNA: TGTGCCAGCAGCCGGGGGAGAGAAAAACTGTTTTTT; CDR3: CASSRGREKLFF
D: TRBD1; size: few; J: TRBJ1-1; V: TRBV5-8; DNA: TGTGCCAGCAGCCGAACGACAGGGAAGAGCACTGAAGCTTTCTTT; CDR3: CASSRTTGKSTEAFF
D: NA; size: NA; J: TRBJ1-2; V: TRBV5-5; DNA: TGTGCCAGCAGGGAAGTTGTGGGGCGGGCGGACTATGGCTACACCTTC; CDR3: CASREVVGRADYGYTF
D: NA; size: NA; J: TRBJ1-5; V: TRBV6-2/TRBV6-3; DNA: TGTGCCAGCAGTTATAGGGGCAGGTATAGCAATCAGCCCCAGCATTTT; CDR3: CASSYRGRYSNQPQHF
D: NA; size: NA; J: TRBJ2-1; V: TRBV28; DNA: TGTGCCAGCAGCGCTAGTCCGGGACTGGGGAGCTCCTACAATGAGCAGTTCTTC; CDR3: CASSASPGLGSSYNEQFF
D: TRBD1; size: few; J: TRBJ2-6; V: TRBV27; DNA: TGTGCCAGCAGGCCCGGACAGGGGGAACCTGGGGCCAACGTCCTGACTTTC; CDR3: CASRPGQGEPGANVLTF
D: NA; size: NA; J: TRBJ1-2; V: TRBV19; DNA: TGTGCCAGCCAGGGTTACTATGGCTACACCTTC; CDR3: CASQGYYGYTF
D: NA; size: few; J: TRBJ2-5; V: TRBV10-3; DNA: TGTGCCATCAGCGGGGGTTACCAAGAGACCCAGTACTTC; CDR3: CAISGGYQETQYF
D: NA; size: NA; J: TRBJ2-7; V: TRBV2; DNA: TGTGCCAGCACCGGTCCCGGATCCACAGGGTACGAGCAGTACTTC; CDR3: CASTGPGSTGYEQYF
D: TRBD2; size: NA; J: TRBJ2-5; V: TRBV6-8; DNA: TGTGCCAGCAGTTACAGTCGGACTAGGGGTAAAGAGACCCAGTACTTC; CDR3: CASSYSRTRGKETQYF
D: NA; size: NA; J: TRBJ2-1; V: TRBV15; DNA: TGTGCCACCAGCAGGGTAGGTGAGCAGTTCTTC; CDR3: CATSRVGEQFF
D: TRBD2; size: NA; J: TRBJ2-3; V: TRBV15; DNA: TGTGCCACCAGCTTTGTGGGAGGGCTTACAGATACGCAGTATTTT; CDR3: CATSFVGGLTDTQYF
D: NA; size: NA; J: TRBJ2-2; V: TRBV12-2; DNA: TGTGCAAGTCGCTTACCGCGGGGAGGGCGGGACAGAGCGAACACCGGGGAGCTGTTTTTT; CDR3: CASRLPRGGRDRANTGELFF
D: NA; size: NA; J: TRBJ2-1; V: TRBV30; DNA: TGTGCCTGGAGTTGGCGTGGGGCCAGTTACAATGAGCAGTTCTTC; CDR3: CAWSWRGASYNEQFF
D: NA; size: NA; J: TRBJ2-7; V: TRBV3-1/TRBV3-2; DNA: TGTGCCAGCAGCCAAGCTGGTCTGTACGAGCAGTACTTC; CDR3: CASSQAGLYEQYF
D: NA; size: NA; J: TRBJ1-2; V: TRBV6-5; DNA: TGTGCCAGCAGGGGCGGGACGCCTAACTATGGCTACACCTTC; CDR3: CASRGGTPNYGYTF
D: NA; size: NA; J: TRBJ1-5; V: TRBV7-2; DNA: TGTGCCAGCAGCCCCGGCGGGGCTAGCAATCAGCCCCAGCATTTT; CDR3: CASSPGGASNQPQHF
D: NA; size: NA; J: TRBJ1-6; V: TRBV15; DNA: TGTGCCACCAGCAGAGACCTTCAGAGCTCCTATAATTCACCCCTCCACTTT; CDR3: CATSRDLQSSYNSPLHF
D: TRBD1; size: NA; J: TRBJ2-7; V: TRBV18; DNA: TGTGCCAGCTCACCTCGAACAGGGGGAGGAGAACAGTACTTC; CDR3: CASSPRTGGGEQYF
D: TRBD1; size: NA; J: TRBJ2-7; V: TRBV25-1; DNA: TGTGCCAGCAGTGAATCTGGGACAGGGCTGTACGAGCAGTACTTC; CDR3: CASSESGTGLYEQYF
D: NA; size: NA; J: TRBJ1-6; V: TRBV27; DNA: TGTGCCAGCAGTTCCCCCTTAATGGGACGCAAGCAATCACCCCTCCACTTT; CDR3: CASSSPLMGRKQSPLHF
D: TRBD1; size: NA; J: TRBJ1-2; V: TRBV28; DNA: TGTGCCAGCAGTGGGGGGACAGACAGCTATGGCTACACCTTC; CDR3: CASSGGTDSYGYTF
D: NA; size: NA; J: TRBJ2-7; V: TRBV30; DNA: TGTGCCTGGATCCCGGGCCACCGCTCGGACGAGCAGTACTTC; CDR3: CAWIPGHRSDEQYF
D: NA; size: few; J: TRBJ2-7; V: TRBV19; DNA: TGTGCCAGTAGTAAGGGGCACACCTACGAGCAGTACTTC; CDR3: CASSKGHTYEQYF
D: TRBD1; size: NA; J: TRBJ1-2; V: TRBV12-3/TRBV12-4; DNA: TGTGCCAGCAGTTTGGGACAGGGTTTGGGCTACACCTTC; CDR3: CASSLGQGLGYTF
D: NA; size: NA; J: TRBJ2-1; V: TRBV5-1; DNA: TGCGCCAGCAGCTCCTGGTCAGGGTCCTACTCCTACAATGAGCAGTTCTTC; CDR3: CASSSWSGSYSYNEQFF
D: NA; size: NA; J: TRBJ1-5; V: TRBV18; DNA: TGTGCCAGCTCACCCAATCGAGGGGGGGGCAATCAGCCCCAGCATTTT; CDR3: CASSPNRGGGNQPQHF
D: NA; size: NA; J: TRBJ1-4; V: TRBV6-5; DNA: TGTGCCAGCAGTTACGGTGTTGCAACTAATGAAAAACTGTTTTTT; CDR3: CASSYGVATNEKLFF